Below, 15 T cell receptor beta chains from the same sample are listed, as sequenced in a study of blood T cell repertoires in COVID-19. Here immunoSEQ multiplex PCR was the method, and the copy in TCRdb shows in-frame clones only, minus some. The repertoire holds 55,000 to 90,000 clones, with more than 75% as singletons. Sequenced material: peripheral blood. The source is a human donor in a cohort sampled during active COVID-19.

The sample holds a few counts of this clone. The chain combines TRBV14 with TRBJ1-6; a possible D gene is TRBD1 (5 bases). Trimming shortened V by 0 bases and J by 7 bases, and 10 bases separated the two germline ends. This CDR3 has 15 residues. The germline CDR1 and CDR2 sequences are SGHDN and FVKESK. The CDR3 loop is CASSQDYRLNSPLHF. The DNA of the CDR3 is TGTGCCAGCAGCCAAGATTACAGGCTAAATTCACCCCTCCACTTT.

The chain employs TRBV19 and TRBJ1-3; D might be TRBD1 (6 bases). The CDR3 has 15 amino acids. V shed 7 bases and J shed 0 bases, with 13 bases lying between them. Germline loops: CDR1 LNHDA, CDR2 SQIVND (reference sequence). CDR3 in DNA: TGTGCCAGTACCCCCGGACAGATCTCTGGAAACACCATATATTTT. It yields the protein CASTPGQISGNTIYF.

The chain is built from TRBV27 and TRBJ2-7; 9 bases are shared with TRBD2. From germline, CDR1 is MNHEY and CDR2 SMNVEV (reference sequence). This CDR3 contains 13 residues. With 2 bases clipped from V and 6 bases from J, the junction kept 2 bases outside the gene matches. The CDR3 DNA follows: TGTGCCAGCAGTTTAGCGGGAGGGGTCGAGCAGTACTTC. Residues: CASSLAGGVEQYF.

This chain's CDR3 is CASSAGTSELGEQFF. CDR3 DNA sequence: TGCGCCAGCAGCGCCGGGACTAGCGAGCTGGGTGAGCAGTTCTTC. V is TRBV5-1 and J is TRBJ2-1; 10 bases fit TRBD2. CDR3 size: 15 residues. CDR1 SGHRS and CDR2 YFSETQ come from the germline V gene. The V and J ends lost 4 bases and 9 bases, in that order; junction bases with no gene match: 10.

This clone was recorded once. The V call is TRBV7-3, the J call TRBJ2-3; 12 nucleotides match TRBD2. V dropped 2 bases and J dropped 6; count of bases not matched to a gene: 6. Germline V gene sequence: CDR1 SGHTA, CDR2 FQGTGA. The CDR3 extends over 16 amino acids. The CDR3 bases are TGTGCCAGCAGCTTATTAGGACTAGCGGGAAGGGATACGCAGTATTTT. Protein product: CASSLLGLAGRDTQYF.

This chain connects TRBV7-3 to TRBJ2-1; TRBD2 might be the D (5 bases). The CDR3 totals 15 residues. Germline CDR1 reads SGHTA; CDR2 reads FQGTGA. The V end lost 5 bases, the J end lost 4 bases, and 15 bases lay between the germline ends. The CDR3 loop reads CASSRDGRVYNEQFF. CDR3 sequence (DNA): TGTGCCAGCAGCAGAGATGGGCGGGTGTACAATGAGCAGTTCTTC. The full variable domain, in which reference TRBV7-3 and TRBJ2-1 provide the parts outside the CDR3, is GAGVSQTPSNKVTEKGKYVELRCDPISGHTALYWYRQSLGQGPEFLIYFQGTGAADDSGLPNDRFFAVRPEGSVSTLKIQRTERGDSAVYLCASSRDGRVYNEQFFGPGTRLTVL.

The chain recombines TRBV24-1 with TRBJ1-2; D call uncertain. V was trimmed by 3 bases and J by 8 bases, leaving 9 bases between them. CDR1 is KGHDR, CDR2 SFDVKD, per germline. The CDR3 has 12 residues. The CDR3 DNA is TGTGCCACCAGTGATGCCTATCGGGGCTACACCTTC. It translates to CATSDAYRGYTF.

This clone was picked up one time. The V and J genes are TRBV19 and TRBJ2-7; a possible D gene is TRBD1 (6 bases). This CDR3 is built from 15 residues. V was cut by 1 base and J by 4 bases, with 14 bases left in between. Germline CDR1 and CDR2: LNHDA and SQIVND (reference sequence). The CDR3 nucleotides read TGTGCCAGTAGTATAGGGACGGGACACAGTTACGAGCAGTACTTC. Protein sequence: CASSIGTGHSYEQYF. The variable domain in full, completed from reference TRBV19 and TRBJ2-7, reads DGGITQSPKYLFRKEGQNVTLSCEQNLNHDAMYWYRQDPGQGLRLIYYSQIVNDFQKGDIAEGYSVSREKKESFPLTVTSAQKNPTAFYLCASSIGTGHSYEQYFGPGTRLTVT.

This chain connects TRBV24-1 to TRBJ2-2; 10 bases map to TRBD2. Germline V gene data show CDR1 as KGHDR and CDR2 as SFDVKD. Trimming removed 3 bases from V and 4 bases from J; junction bases left unmatched: 4. There are 16 residues in the CDR3. For the CDR3, the DNA is TGTGCCACCAGTGATCTAGCGGGAGTTAGCACCGGGGAGCTGTTTTTT. Translation: CATSDLAGVSTGELFF.

The genes are TRBV5-1 and TRBJ2-1; maybe TRBD1 (5 bases). Germline CDR1 reads SGHRS; CDR2 reads YFSETQ. Trimming shortened V by 4 bases and J by 2 bases, and 10 bases separated the two germline ends. The CDR3 extends over 14 amino acids. The CDR3 spells CASSLGPAYNEQFF. CDR3 nucleotides: TGCGCCAGCAGCCTGGGGCCTGCCTACAATGAGCAGTTCTTC.

V is TRBV20-1 and J is TRBJ2-3; 13 positions match TRBD2. From germline, CDR1 is DFQATT and CDR2 SNEGSKA (reference sequence). The CDR3 extends over 16 amino acids. V lost 3 bases, J lost 0 bases, and 3 bases stayed unmatched. The CDR3: CSASRLAGGSTDTQYF. DNA for the CDR3: TGCAGTGCTAGTCGACTAGCGGGAGGTAGCACAGATACGCAGTATTTT.

The DNA of the CDR3 is TGTGCCAGCAGCCAAGTGGGAGGGGGAGAGACCCAGTACTTC. Its protein is CASSQVGGGETQYF. The chain recombines TRBV4-2 with TRBJ2-5, with D tentatively TRBD2 (7 bases). With 1 base removed from V and 4 bases from J, the gap between germline ends came to 10 bases. Per the germline V gene, CDR1 is LGHNA and CDR2 is YNFKEQ. The CDR3 is 14 residues long.

The V gene is TRBV24-1, the J gene TRBJ2-7; TRBD2 matches at 8 bases. The CDR3 is 14 amino acids. With 5 bases clipped from V and 6 bases from J, the junction kept 8 bases outside the gene matches. Per the germline V gene, CDR1 is KGHDR and CDR2 is SFDVKD. CDR3 region: CATSVGGTSREQYF. CDR3 bases: TGTGCCACCAGTGTAGGGGGGACTAGTCGCGAGCAGTACTTC.

V is TRBV11-2 and J is TRBJ2-5, with 7 bases that match TRBD2. Per germline, CDR1 SGHAT and CDR2 FQNNGV. CDR3 length: 15 amino acids. Trimming removed 3 bases from V and 2 bases from J; junction bases left unmatched: 6. The CDR3 DNA is TGTGCCAGCAGCTTCCGCGGGAGTGGTCAAGAGACCCAGTACTTC. Its translation: CASSFRGSGQETQYF.

The chain carries TRBV27 and TRBJ2-7, with TRBD2 matching over 9 bases. Losses at the gene ends were 5 bases for V and 6 bases for J; bases not matched to a gene: 5. The germline V gene encodes CDR1 MNHEY and CDR2 SMNVEV (reference sequence). The length of the CDR3 is 13 residues. The chain's CDR3 is CASSLAGGSEQYV. Here the CDR3 DNA reads TGTGCCAGCAGTCTGGCGGGAGGGTCCGAGCAGTACGTC.